A single sample is the source of the 28 T cell receptor beta chains below, sequenced in a study of blood T cell repertoires in COVID-19. The data were produced by immunoSEQ multiplex PCR, yet TCRdb's version contains in-frame clones alone and is incomplete. The sample shows roughly 100,000 clones, approximately 92% of them seen only once. Source material: peripheral blood. These receptors came from a woman at least 80 years old with active COVID-19.

V is TRBV6-6 and J is TRBJ1-4; TRBD1 matches 7 bases. CDR1 and CDR2 (germline): MNHNY, SVGAGI (reference sequence). The CDR3 has 16 amino acids. V shed 5 bases, J shed 5 bases, and the junction held 11 bases outside the gene matches. This chain's CDR3 is CASSRSREGANEKLFF. In DNA, the CDR3 is TGTGCCAGCAGTCGGAGTCGAGAGGGGGCAAATGAAAAACTGTTTTTT.

V usage is TRBV7-8 and J usage is TRBJ2-1; D uncertain. CDR1 is SGHVS, CDR2 FQNEAQ, per germline. The CDR3 sequence is 13 residues long. V gave up 5 bases and J gave up 5 bases, with 10 bases separating them. CDR3 DNA: TGTGCCAGCAGCCGAACGATAGACAATGAGCAGTTCTTC. Its translation: CASSRTIDNEQFF. The full variable domain, with the rest looked up from reference TRBV7-8 and TRBJ2-1, is GAGVSQSPRYKVAKRGQDVALRCDPISGHVSLFWYQQALGQGPEFLTYFQNEAQLDKSGLPSDRFFAERPEGSVSTLKIQRTQQEDSAVYLCASSRTIDNEQFFGPGTRLTVL.

The V gene is TRBV28, the J gene TRBJ2-1; 11 positions match TRBD2. The CDR3 length is 14 residues. Germline V gives CDR1 MDHEN, CDR2 SYDVKM. V shed 2 bases, J shed 6 bases, and the junction held 0 bases outside the gene matches. CDR3 bases: TGTGCCAGCAGTTTACTAGCGGGAGGCAATGAGCAGTTCTTC. It is translated as CASSLLAGGNEQFF.

This clone has just one count. The V gene is TRBV5-1, the J gene TRBJ1-3, with D tentatively TRBD1 (5 bases). Trimming cost V 4 bases and J 3 bases, with 14 bases left between them. Germline V gives CDR1 SGHRS, CDR2 YFSETQ. The CDR3 is made up of 15 amino acids. The CDR3 sequence is CASSNQGSIGNTIYF. CDR3 nucleotide sequence: TGCGCCAGCAGCAATCAGGGATCAATTGGAAACACCATATATTTT.

This chain links TRBV7-2 with TRBJ2-1; 10 bases align to TRBD2. CDR3 length: 15 residues. The V gene's germline CDR1 is SGHTA and CDR2 FQGNSA. The V segment lost 7 bases and the J segment 7 bases; nucleotides outside the gene matches: 10. CDR3 region: CASNPTASGSNEQFF. The CDR3 DNA sequence: TGTGCCAGCAACCCGACGGCTAGCGGGAGTAATGAGCAGTTCTTC.

This clone is medium-sized within its sample. The chain has TRBV11-3 and TRBJ2-7; the D gene is possibly TRBD2 (7 bases). V lost 4 bases to trimming and J lost 6 bases, with 13 bases between them. The germline CDR1 and CDR2 sequences are SGHNT and YENEEA. CDR3 length equals 13 residues. The DNA of the CDR3 is TGTGCCAGCAGCTCTCCGGGGGGCGGCGAGCAGTACTTC. It is translated as CASSSPGGGEQYF.

The gene calls are TRBV9 and TRBJ2-1; 7 bases line up with TRBD2. Germline V gene lookup returns CDR1 SGDLS and CDR2 YYNGEE. The CDR3 contains 16 residues. Trimming removed 0 bases from V and 0 bases from J; junction bases left unmatched: 3. DNA for the CDR3: TGTGCCAGCAGCGTAGGGGGCGGGGGCTCCTACAATGAGCAGTTCTTC. Protein: CASSVGGGGSYNEQFF. The complete variable domain, with remaining parts taken from reference TRBV9 and TRBJ2-1, reads DSGVTQTPKHLITATGQRVTLRCSPRSGDLSVYWYQQSLDQGLQFLIQYYNGEERAKGNILERFSAQQFPDLHSELNLSSLELGDSALYFCASSVGGGGSYNEQFFGPGTRLTVL.

To note about this clone: At one of its ends the junction is not consistent with the germline gene, which may arise from a read error. The chain uses TRBV7-7 and TRBJ2-1; 8 nucleotides line up with TRBD1. This CDR3 has 13 amino acids. Germline V gene lookup returns CDR1 SSHAT and CDR2 FNYEAQ (reference sequence). As DNA, the CDR3 is TGTGCTAGCAGCCTACAGGGGGGCGGTGAGCAGTTCTTC. Encoded protein: CASSLQGGGEQFF.

The J gene is TRBJ2-1, the V gene TRBV30; possible D gene TRBD2, 6 bases. Trimming removed 2 bases from V and 9 bases from J, with 17 bases in between. This CDR3 comprises 14 residues. Germline V gene lookup returns CDR1 GTSNPN and CDR2 SVGIG (reference sequence). Here the CDR3 DNA reads TGTGCCTGGAGTTTGCGAGGGCCCGGGGGTGAGCAGTTCTTC. Translating it yields CAWSLRGPGGEQFF.

The chain couples TRBV18 to TRBJ1-1; D unresolved. V lost 4 bases, J lost 1 base, and 13 bases lay in between. Germline V CDR1 and CDR2: KGHSH, LQKENI. The length of the CDR3 is 15 residues. DNA of the CDR3: TGTGCCAGCTCACTAACAAATACAGAGAACACTGAAGCTTTCTTT. Residues: CASSLTNTENTEAFF.

The CDR3 region is CASSLHSEAFF. CDR3 nucleotide sequence: TGTGCCAGCAGCTTACATAGTGAAGCTTTCTTT. The chain employs TRBV7-2 and TRBJ1-1; D gene unclear. The V end lost 2 bases, the J end lost 7 bases, and 5 bases lay between the germline ends. The CDR3 covers 11 residues. CDR1 SGHTA and CDR2 FQGNSA come from the germline V gene.

Here the CDR3 reads CATSRDRTYEQYF. CDR3 nucleotides: TGTGCCACCAGCAGAGACAGAACCTACGAGCAGTACTTC. The chain carries TRBV15 and TRBJ2-7; D gene ambiguous. Trimming cost V 0 bases and J 2 bases, with 5 bases left between them. The CDR3 contains 13 residues. Germline-derived CDR1 and CDR2 are LNHNV and YYDKDF (reference sequence).

The V call is TRBV13, the J call TRBJ2-7; tentatively, D is TRBD1 (5 bases). Per germline, CDR1 PRHDT and CDR2 FYEKMQ (reference sequence). V gave up 4 bases and J gave up 1 base, with 11 bases separating them. CDR3 size: 14 residues. The CDR3 region has the DNA TGTGCCAGCAGCTCCAACAGGTTATCCTACGAGCAGTACTTC. Translating gives CASSSNRLSYEQYF.

This clone has more than one count but fewer than ten. The chain uses TRBV2 and TRBJ1-1; 9 bases map to TRBD1. The ends lost 6 bases at V and 5 bases at J; junction bases unmatched: 4. Per the germline V gene, CDR1 is SNHLY and CDR2 is FYNNEI. CDR3 length: 13 amino acids. CDR3 region: CASRDRGNTEAFF. CDR3 coding DNA: TGTGCCAGCAGGGACAGGGGAAATACTGAAGCTTTCTTT.

V usage is TRBV11-2 and J usage is TRBJ2-7, with 13 bases fitting TRBD2. CDR1 and CDR2 (germline): SGHAT, FQNNGV. The CDR3 loop spans 14 amino acids. J was trimmed by 11 bases and V by 4 bases; bases with no gene match: 8. The CDR3 DNA reads TGTGCCAGCAGCTCTGGGACTAGCGGGGCGGGGGAGTACTTC. Translation gives CASSSGTSGAGEYF. The full variable domain, in which reference TRBV11-2 and TRBJ2-7 provide the parts outside the CDR3, is EAGVAQSPRYKIIEKRQSVAFWCNPISGHATLYWYQQILGQGPKLLIQFQNNGVVDDSQLPKDRFSAERLKGVDSTLKIQPAKLEDSAVYLCASSSGTSGAGEYFGPGTRLTVT.

As to this clone: This CDR3 is also generated by other DNA sequences in the sample. The CDR3 sequence is CASSVGGRTDTQYF. The CDR3 coding sequence is TGTGCCAGCAGCGTAGGGGGCCGCACAGATACGCAGTATTTT. The chain links TRBV9 to TRBJ2-3, with a possible D match to TRBD1 (5 bases). The germline CDR1 and CDR2 sequences are SGDLS and YYNGEE. This CDR3 region has 14 residues. V was pared by 0 bases and J by 1 base, with 6 bases between.

The chain joins TRBV27 to TRBJ1-1; D gene ambiguous. The CDR3 consists of 15 residues. CDR1 MNHEY and CDR2 SMNVEV come from the germline V gene (reference sequence). V lost 6 bases and J 4 bases, leaving 18 bases between the germline ends. DNA for the CDR3: TGTGCCAGCAGCCCCAGAAGGAGGGCGGGCACTGAAGCTTTCTTT. Translation gives CASSPRRRAGTEAFF.

The chain uses TRBV28 and TRBJ2-1; maybe TRBD2 (5 bases). The CDR3 consists of 12 residues. Looked up from germline, CDR1 is MDHEN and CDR2 is SYDVKM. Trimming took off 5 bases at V and 15 bases at J, with 17 bases between the two ends. CDR3 loop: CASSRLGGLGFF. In DNA form, the CDR3 reads TGTGCCAGCAGTCGGCTGGGTGGACTGGGGTTCTTC.

V and J are TRBV2 and TRBJ2-5; tentatively, D is TRBD2 (6 bases). This CDR3 contains 15 residues. V lost 7 bases and J lost 4, with 19 bases in between. Per germline, CDR1 SNHLY and CDR2 FYNNEI. The CDR3 DNA reads as TGTGCCAGCACCTCCCTAGGGCAGGGAGGAGAGACCCAGTACTTC. It encodes CASTSLGQGGETQYF.

This clone occurred once. The V and J genes are TRBV5-1 and TRBJ2-7, with D possibly being TRBD1 (5 bases). V was cut by 0 bases and J by 4 bases, with 5 bases left in between. The CDR3 covers 12 residues. Per the germline V gene, CDR1 is SGHRS and CDR2 is YFSETQ. The CDR3 DNA reads as TGCGCCAGCAGCTTGGACAGGTACGAGCAGTACTTC. It encodes CASSLDRYEQYF.

This clone was found once. A junction end diverges from the germline sequence, so it may reflect a read error. The V gene is TRBV27, the J gene TRBJ1-1, with D perhaps matching TRBD1 (6 bases). Germline CDR1 MNHEY, CDR2 SMNVEV (reference sequence). The CDR3 is 15 residues long. CDR3 sequence (DNA): TGTGCCAGCAGTTTAGCCTACAGGGTGAAGACTGAAGCTTTCTTT. This translates into CASSLAYRVKTEAFF.

This clone was detected only once. The gene calls are TRBV28 and TRBJ2-1; perhaps TRBD2 as D (6 bases). Trimming pared 6 bases from V and 12 bases from J, leaving 12 bases between. The CDR3 covers 11 residues. CDR1 is MDHEN, CDR2 SYDVKM, per germline. Here the CDR3 DNA reads TGTGCCAGCAGCTACCGGGACTTGCAGTTCTTC. Translating it yields CASSYRDLQFF. The whole variable domain, remainder taken from reference TRBV28 and TRBJ2-1, is DVKVTQSSRYLVKRTGEKVFLECVQDMDHENMFWYRQDPGLGLRLIYFSYDVKMKEKGDIPEGYSVSREKKERFSLILESASTNQTSMYLCASSYRDLQFFGPGTRLTVL.

CDR3 sequence: CASRGTGASTDTQYF. The CDR3 DNA sequence: TGTGCCAGCAGGGGGACAGGGGCCAGCACAGATACGCAGTATTTT. The J gene is TRBJ2-3, the V gene TRBV2; 10 nucleotides line up with TRBD1. V dropped 6 bases and J dropped 0; count of bases not matched to a gene: 3. Germline loops: CDR1 SNHLY, CDR2 FYNNEI. The CDR3 has 15 residues.

Here the CDR3 DNA reads TGTGCCAGCGGAGCCCGCCGGGAGGTTTTCTCCAGGGGGGAGCTGTTTTTT. This sequence encodes CASGARREVFSRGELFF. The rearrangement uses TRBV7-9 and TRBJ2-2, with 7 bases identical to TRBD2. In germline, CDR1 is SEHNR, CDR2 FQNEAQ (reference sequence). The CDR3 loop spans 17 amino acids. Germline trimming cut 8 bases from V and 8 bases from J; bases unmatched to any gene: 20.

The genes are TRBV19 and TRBJ2-7; a weak D match, TRBD1 (6 bases). The V end was cut by 3 bases, the J end by 2 bases, with 11 bases between. Germline V gives CDR1 LNHDA, CDR2 SQIVND (reference sequence). CDR3 length: 14 amino acids. The CDR3 sequence: CASSINQGPYEQYF. In DNA form, the CDR3 reads TGTGCCAGTAGTATTAATCAGGGGCCCTACGAGCAGTACTTC.

This chain connects TRBV12-3 or TRBV12-4 to TRBJ2-7; TRBD1 might be the D (5 bases). This CDR3 region has 13 residues. Trimming took 3 bases from V and 3 from J, leaving 9 bases between them. The CDR3 sequence: CASSFVRDYEQYF. DNA of the CDR3: TGTGCCAGCAGTTTCGTCAGGGACTACGAGCAGTACTTC.

The CDR3 region is CASSSGYNEQFF. CDR3 sequence (DNA): TGTGCCAGCAGCTCGGGTTACAATGAGCAGTTCTTC. The chain is built from TRBV11-3 and TRBJ2-1; D not certain. CDR3 size: 12 residues. Trimming shortened V by 4 bases and J by 4 bases, and 5 bases separated the two germline ends. The germline CDR1 and CDR2 sequences are SGHNT and YENEEA.

This clone has more than one count but fewer than ten. This chain connects TRBV11-1 to TRBJ2-7; weak D call: TRBD1 (5 bases). Trimming removed 5 bases from V and 4 bases from J, with 15 bases in between. There are 14 residues in the CDR3. CDR1 SGHAT and CDR2 FQDESV come from the germline V gene (reference sequence). Written as DNA, the CDR3 is TGTGCCAGCAGCCCCAAGGGGCTCCCTTACGAGCAGTACTTC. Its protein is CASSPKGLPYEQYF.